This TCR beta chain was sequenced during a study of technical replicates of blood from a handful of donors. CDR3 size: 15 residues. The V gene end was trimmed by 0 bases and the J gene end by 7 bases; junction bases not matched to a gene: 5. CDR1 KGHSH and CDR2 LQKENI come from the germline V gene. Assay: immunoSEQ multiplex PCR; the TCRdb copy retains only in-frame clones and omits some. The sample has 56,000 or so clones, nearly 95% seen once. Material for sequencing was PBMCs. The chain links TRBV18 to TRBJ2-3, with 9 bases fitting TRBD2. The clonotype originates from a human donor in good health. Some clones in this sample may be carry-over from other donors' samples. Here the CDR3 DNA reads TGTGCCAGCTCACCACCCCAGCGGGGGGCCAATACGCAGTATTTT. Encoded protein: CASSPPQRGANTQYF.